This TCR beta chain comes out of a study of blood T cell repertoires in COVID-19. The CDR3 runs to 16 residues. Looked up from germline, CDR1 is KGHSH and CDR2 is LQKENI. V was shortened by 2 bases and J by 4 bases, with 17 bases between the two germline ends. The data were produced by immunoSEQ multiplex PCR, yet TCRdb's version contains in-frame clones alone and is incomplete. This repertoire shows roughly 330,000 clones, about 82% found once; its top ten account for under 2%. The TCR comes from a woman between 50 and 59 years old with acute or convalescent COVID-19. The chain uses TRBV18 and TRBJ2-5; maybe TRBD1 (6 bases). Input material: peripheral blood. CDR3 DNA: TGTGCCAGCTCACCAAGAGCACAGGGTCTTAGAGAGACCCAGTACTTC. Translation: CASSPRAQGLRETQYF.